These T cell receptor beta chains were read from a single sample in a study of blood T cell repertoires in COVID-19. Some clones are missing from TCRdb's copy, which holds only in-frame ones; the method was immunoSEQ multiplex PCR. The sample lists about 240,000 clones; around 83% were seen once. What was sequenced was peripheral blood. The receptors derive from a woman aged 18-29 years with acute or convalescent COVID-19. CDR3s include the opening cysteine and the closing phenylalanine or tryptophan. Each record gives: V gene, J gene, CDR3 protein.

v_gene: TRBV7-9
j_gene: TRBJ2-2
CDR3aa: CASSLGRQGNTGELFF

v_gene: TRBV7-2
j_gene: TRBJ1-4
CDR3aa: CASSLAGGPTNEKLFF

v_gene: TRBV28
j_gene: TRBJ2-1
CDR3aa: CASSPALAGAGQKWGYNEQFF

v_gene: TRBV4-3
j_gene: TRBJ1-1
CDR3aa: CASSQGGQGYTEAFF

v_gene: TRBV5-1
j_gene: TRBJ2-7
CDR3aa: CASRAGQGLGQYF

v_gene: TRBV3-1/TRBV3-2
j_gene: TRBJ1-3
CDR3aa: CASSQVNGNTIYF

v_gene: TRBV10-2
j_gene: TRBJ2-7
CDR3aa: CASSGGVGAGEQYF

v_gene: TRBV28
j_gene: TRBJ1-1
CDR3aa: CASRPSTGMNTEAFF

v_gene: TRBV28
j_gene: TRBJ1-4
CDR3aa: CASSLGGATNEKLFF

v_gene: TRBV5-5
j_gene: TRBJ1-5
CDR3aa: CASGDSIDSNQPQHF

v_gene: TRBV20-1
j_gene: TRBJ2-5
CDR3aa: CSARAGETQYF

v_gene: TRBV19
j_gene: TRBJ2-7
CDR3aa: CASSISDRHYEQYF

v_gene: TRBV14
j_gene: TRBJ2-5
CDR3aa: CASSPIPGETETQYF

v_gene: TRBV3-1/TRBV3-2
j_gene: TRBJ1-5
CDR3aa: CASSQVQGGQPQHF

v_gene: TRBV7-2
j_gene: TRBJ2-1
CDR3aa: CASSLSGSGRYNEQFF

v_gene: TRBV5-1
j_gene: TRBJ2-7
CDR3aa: CASSLVSWDEQYF

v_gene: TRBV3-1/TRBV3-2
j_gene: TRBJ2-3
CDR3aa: CASSPSSGRGPDTQYF

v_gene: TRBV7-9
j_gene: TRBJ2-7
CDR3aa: CASSFSSREEQYF

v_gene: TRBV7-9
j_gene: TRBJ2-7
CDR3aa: CASSLVRQSSYEQYF

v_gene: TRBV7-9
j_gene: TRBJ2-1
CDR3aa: CASSLHAGTSSSYNEQFF

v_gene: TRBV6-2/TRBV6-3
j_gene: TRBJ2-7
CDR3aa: CASSYPPAGLGTRPHEQYF

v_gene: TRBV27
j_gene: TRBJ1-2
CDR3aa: CGRNLNRTGWRFGYTF

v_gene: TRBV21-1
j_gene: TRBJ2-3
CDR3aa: CASSTHAGVRPRDTQYF

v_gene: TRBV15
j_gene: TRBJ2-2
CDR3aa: CATSFTSGSTGELFF

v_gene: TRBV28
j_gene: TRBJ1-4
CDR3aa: CASSAQGMTSDEKLFF

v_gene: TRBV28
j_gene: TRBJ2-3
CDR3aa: CASSMSGSPGTDTQYF

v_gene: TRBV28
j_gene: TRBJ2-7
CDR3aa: CASTGLEYEQYF

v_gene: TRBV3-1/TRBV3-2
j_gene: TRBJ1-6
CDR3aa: CASSQGDLRGSYNSPLHF

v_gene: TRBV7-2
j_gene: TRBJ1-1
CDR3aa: CASSNGAKFSTEAFF

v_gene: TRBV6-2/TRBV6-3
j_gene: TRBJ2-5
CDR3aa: CASSNPTGRGAQYF

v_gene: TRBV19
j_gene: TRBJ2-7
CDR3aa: CASSSGAQNGEQYF

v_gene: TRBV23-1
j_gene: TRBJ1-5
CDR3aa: CASSLIARGPHYSNQPQHF

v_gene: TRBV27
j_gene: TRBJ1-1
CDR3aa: CASSTTGGNTEAFF

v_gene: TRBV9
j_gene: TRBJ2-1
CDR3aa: CASSAPLAGSTNEQFF

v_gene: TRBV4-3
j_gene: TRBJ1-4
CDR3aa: CASSQVGQGGEKLFF

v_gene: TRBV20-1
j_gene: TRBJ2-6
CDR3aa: CSASVGQYTGANVLTF

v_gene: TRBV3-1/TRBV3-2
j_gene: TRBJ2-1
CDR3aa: CASSQDRSGRGGEQFF

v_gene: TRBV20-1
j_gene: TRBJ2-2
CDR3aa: CSASSAAGGTGELFF

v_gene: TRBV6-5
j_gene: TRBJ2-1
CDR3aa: CASSYSGVEQFF

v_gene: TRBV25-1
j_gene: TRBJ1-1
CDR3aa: CASSESGTGNTEAFF

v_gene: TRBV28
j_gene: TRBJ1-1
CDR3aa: CASSLSGGNTEAFF

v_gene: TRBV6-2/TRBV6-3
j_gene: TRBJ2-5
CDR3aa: CASSPDWETQYF

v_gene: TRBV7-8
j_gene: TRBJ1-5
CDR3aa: CASERWGGNQPQHF

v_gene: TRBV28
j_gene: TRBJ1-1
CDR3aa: CASRRTGLGDTEAFF

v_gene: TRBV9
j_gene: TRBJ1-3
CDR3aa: CASSVGAVTGSPGNTIYF

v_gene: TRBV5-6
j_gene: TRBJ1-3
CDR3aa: CASSSGIISGNTIYF

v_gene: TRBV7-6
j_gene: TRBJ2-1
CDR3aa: CASSYSVRQFF

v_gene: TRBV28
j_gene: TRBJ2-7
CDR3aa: CASSLGGGLVPYEQYF

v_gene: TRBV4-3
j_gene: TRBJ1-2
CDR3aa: CASSQVSSTDPYGYTF

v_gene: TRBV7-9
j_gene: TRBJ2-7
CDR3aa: CASTSPGGTEQYF

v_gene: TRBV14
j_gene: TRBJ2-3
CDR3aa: CASSQDSGVGTDTQYF

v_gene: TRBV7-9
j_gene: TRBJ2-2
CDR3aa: CASSPGLAGPTGELFF

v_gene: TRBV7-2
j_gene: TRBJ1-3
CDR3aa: CASSLGRSGNTIYF

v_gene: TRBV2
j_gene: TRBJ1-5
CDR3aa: CASRTGGSSNQPQHF